Below, 14 T cell receptor beta chains from the same sample are listed, as sequenced in a study of shared clonotypes between healthy human individuals. Some clones are missing from TCRdb's copy, which holds only in-frame ones; the method was immunoSEQ multiplex PCR. The repertoire holds 750,000 to 1,000,000 clones, about 92% seen once, with less than 25% in the top ten. Only CD45RO-negative cells positively selected for CCR7 counted as naive CD8 cells, so terminally differentiated effector memory CD45RA+ cells were excluded. Material: naive CD8+ T cells sorted from blood. The receptors were gathered from a man aged 25-40 years in good health.

V usage is TRBV7-2 and J usage is TRBJ2-1, with a tentative D call TRBD1 (6 bases). CDR3 size: 16 residues. The germline V gene encodes CDR1 SGHTA and CDR2 FQGNSA. V dropped 1 base and J dropped 3 bases, with 13 bases sitting between them. CDR3 sequence: CASSLGTAYNYNEQFF. The CDR3 DNA reads TGTGCCAGCAGCTTAGGGACAGCTTATAACTACAATGAGCAGTTCTTC. Based on the CDR3 plus reference TRBV7-2 and TRBJ2-1, the full variable domain is GAGVSQSPSNKVTEKGKDVELRCDPISGHTALYWYRQSLGQGLEFLIYFQGNSAPDKSGLPSDRFSAERTGGSVSTLTIQRTQQEDSAVYLCASSLGTAYNYNEQFFGPGTRLTVL.

The J gene is TRBJ1-1, the V gene TRBV27; 7 bases fit TRBD1. The CDR3 consists of 14 residues. In germline, CDR1 is MNHEY, CDR2 SMNVEV (reference sequence). J was trimmed by 5 bases and V by 2 bases; bases with no gene match: 5. The CDR3 DNA follows: TGTGCCAGCAGTTTAGGTCAGGGGGTAACTGAAGCTTTCTTT. Amino acid sequence: CASSLGQGVTEAFF.

The rearrangement links TRBV28 to TRBJ2-7; D gene unclear. The CDR3 runs 12 residues. Germline assignment: CDR1 MDHEN and CDR2 SYDVKM. Trimming shortened V by 8 bases and J by 2 bases, and 10 bases separated the two germline ends. The DNA of the CDR3 is TGTGCCAGCGTCCGGGCCCCCTACGAGCAGTACTTC. Its translation: CASVRAPYEQYF.

This clone was seen repeatedly, ten times or more. The chain is built from TRBV11-3 and TRBJ2-3, with 10 nucleotides matching TRBD2. Trimming took 1 base from V and 4 from J; bases not matched to a gene: 8. The CDR3 is made up of 17 amino acids. CDR1 and CDR2 from the germline V gene are SGHNT and YENEEA. The CDR3 spells CASSLAASGSEADTQYF. The CDR3 DNA sequence: TGTGCCAGCAGCTTAGCCGCTAGCGGGAGTGAAGCAGATACGCAGTATTTT. Supplemented by reference TRBV11-3 and TRBJ2-3, the full variable domain reads EAGVVQSPRYKIIEKKQPVAFWCNPISGHNTLYWYLQNLGQGPELLIRYENEEAVDDSQLPKDRFSAERLKGVDSTLKIQPAELGDSAVYLCASSLAASGSEADTQYFGPGTRLTVL.

V is TRBV27 and J is TRBJ2-3; the match to TRBD2 covers 12 bases. Trimming took 0 bases from V and 1 from J; bases not matched to a gene: 2. The CDR3 loop spans 17 amino acids. CDR1 and CDR2 (germline): MNHEY, SMNVEV (reference sequence). The CDR3 bases are TGTGCCAGCAGTTTATCGCTAGCGGGAGGGCGCACAGATACGCAGTATTTT. It is translated as CASSLSLAGGRTDTQYF.

This clone was counted many times. The same CDR3 also results from other DNA sequences found in this sample. The chain has TRBV6-5 and TRBJ2-7; D gene ambiguous. Trimming stripped 6 bases from V and 0 bases from J, with 3 bases between. This CDR3 has 11 residues. Germline V lookup: CDR1 MNHEY, CDR2 SVGAGI. CDR3 nucleotides: TGTGCCAGCAGGAGCTCCTACGAGCAGTACTTC. Translated, it gives CASRSSYEQYF.

This clone was recorded a few times. V usage is TRBV27 and J usage is TRBJ2-7; weak D call: TRBD2 (6 bases). This CDR3 comprises 15 residues. Germline CDR1 is MNHEY and CDR2 is SMNVEV (reference sequence). V dropped 3 bases and J dropped 0 bases, with 12 bases sitting between them. The CDR3 protein is CASSLAGTASYEQYF. In DNA form, the CDR3 reads TGTGCCAGCAGTTTGGCCGGGACTGCCTCCTACGAGCAGTACTTC.

V and J are TRBV6-1 and TRBJ2-3; 10 bases map to TRBD2. This CDR3 has 13 residues. Germline-derived CDR1 and CDR2 are MNHNS and SASEGT. Losses at the gene ends were 6 bases for V and 7 bases for J; bases not matched to a gene: 4. The CDR3 DNA reads TGTGCCAGCAGAGGGACTAGCGAATATACGCAGTATTTT. The encoded protein is CASRGTSEYTQYF.

The V gene is TRBV4-1, the J gene TRBJ1-5; weak D call: TRBD1 (5 bases). V lost 1 base and J lost 1, with 11 bases in between. The CDR3 contains 16 residues. Per germline, CDR1 MGHRA and CDR2 YSYEKL. This CDR3 is CASSQGGVESNQPQHF. DNA of the CDR3: TGCGCCAGCAGCCAAGGGGGGGTGGAGAGCAATCAGCCCCAGCATTTT.

This clone was picked up one time. This chain connects TRBV9 to TRBJ2-2; TRBD1 or TRBD2 may be the D gene (5 bases each). Germline CDR1 and CDR2: SGDLS and YYNGEE. V lost 6 bases to trimming and J lost 7 bases, with 13 bases between them. CDR3 size: 13 residues. The CDR3 reads CASKSGGGGELFF. In DNA form, the CDR3 reads TGTGCCAGCAAGTCTGGGGGTGGCGGGGAGCTGTTTTTT.

The chain uses TRBV5-6 and TRBJ1-4; 8 positions match TRBD1. The length of the CDR3 is 14 residues. Germline CDR1 SGHDT, CDR2 YYEEEE. The V gene end was trimmed by 2 bases and the J gene end by 14 bases; junction bases not matched to a gene: 11. The CDR3 spells CASSFGQGGAGLFF. The CDR3 DNA sequence: TGTGCCAGCAGCTTTGGACAGGGAGGCGCAGGGCTGTTTTTT.

This clone was observed a single time. The chain uses TRBV28 and TRBJ1-1; maybe TRBD1 (6 bases). Trimming pared 5 bases from V and 10 bases from J, leaving 23 bases between. This CDR3 is 15 amino acids long. The germline V gene encodes CDR1 MDHEN and CDR2 SYDVKM. CDR3 residues: CASSTNPGGGGGAFF. The CDR3 DNA follows: TGTGCCAGCAGTACAAACCCTGGGGGGGGCGGAGGAGCTTTCTTT.

The chain carries TRBV19 and TRBJ1-4, with 8 bases that match TRBD1. The CDR3 is made up of 17 amino acids. Losses at the gene ends were 6 bases for V and 1 base for J; bases not matched to a gene: 10. Per germline, CDR1 LNHDA and CDR2 SQIVND (reference sequence). The CDR3 is CASRSRDRGVTNEKLFF. Here the CDR3 DNA reads TGTGCCAGTAGGAGCCGTGACAGGGGCGTAACTAATGAAAAACTGTTTTTT.

V gene TRBV5-6 combines with J gene TRBJ2-5; D remains ambiguous. This CDR3 is 13 amino acids long. Germline assignment: CDR1 SGHDT and CDR2 YYEEEE. Between the trimmed V and J ends, which lost 0 bases and 4 bases, there was a span of 7 bases. The CDR3 DNA follows: TGTGCCAGCAGCTTGGACTTTCTAGAGACCCAGTACTTC. Amino acids: CASSLDFLETQYF.